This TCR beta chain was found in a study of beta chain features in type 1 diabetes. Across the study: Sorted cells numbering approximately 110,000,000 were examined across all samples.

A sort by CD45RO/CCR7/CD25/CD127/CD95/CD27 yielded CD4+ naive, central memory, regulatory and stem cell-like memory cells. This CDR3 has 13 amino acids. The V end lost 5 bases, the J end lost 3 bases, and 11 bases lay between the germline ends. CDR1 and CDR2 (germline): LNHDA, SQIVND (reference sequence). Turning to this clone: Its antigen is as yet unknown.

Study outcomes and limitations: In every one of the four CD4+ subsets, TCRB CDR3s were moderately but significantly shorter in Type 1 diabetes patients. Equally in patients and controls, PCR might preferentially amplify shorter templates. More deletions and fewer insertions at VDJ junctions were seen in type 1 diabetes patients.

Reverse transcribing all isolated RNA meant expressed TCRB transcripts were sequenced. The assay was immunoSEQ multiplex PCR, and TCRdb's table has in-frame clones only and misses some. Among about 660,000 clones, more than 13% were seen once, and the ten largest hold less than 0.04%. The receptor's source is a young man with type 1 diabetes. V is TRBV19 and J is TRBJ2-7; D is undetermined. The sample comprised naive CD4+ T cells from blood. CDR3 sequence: CASSDSTGYEQYF. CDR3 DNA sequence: TGTGCCAGTAGTGACTCGACGGGCTACGAGCAGTACTTC.